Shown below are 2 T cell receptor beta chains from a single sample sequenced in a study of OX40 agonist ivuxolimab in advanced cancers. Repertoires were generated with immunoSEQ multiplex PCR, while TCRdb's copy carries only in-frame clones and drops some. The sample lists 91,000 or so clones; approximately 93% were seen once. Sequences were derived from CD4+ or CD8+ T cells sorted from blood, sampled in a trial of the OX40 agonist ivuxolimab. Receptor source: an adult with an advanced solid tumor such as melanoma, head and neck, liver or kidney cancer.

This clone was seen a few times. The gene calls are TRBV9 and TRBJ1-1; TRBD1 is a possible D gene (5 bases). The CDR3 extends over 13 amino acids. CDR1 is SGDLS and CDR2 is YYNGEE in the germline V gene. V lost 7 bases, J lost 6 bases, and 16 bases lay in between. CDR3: CASSREGIPEAFF. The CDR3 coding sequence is TGTGCCAGCTCCCGTGAGGGGATCCCTGAAGCTTTCTTT.

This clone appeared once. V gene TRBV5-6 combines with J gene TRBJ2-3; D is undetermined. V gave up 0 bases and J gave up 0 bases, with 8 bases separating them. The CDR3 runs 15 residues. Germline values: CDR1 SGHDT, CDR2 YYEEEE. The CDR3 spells CASSLAGLSTDTQYF. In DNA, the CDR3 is TGTGCCAGCAGCTTGGCCGGGTTAAGCACAGATACGCAGTATTTT.